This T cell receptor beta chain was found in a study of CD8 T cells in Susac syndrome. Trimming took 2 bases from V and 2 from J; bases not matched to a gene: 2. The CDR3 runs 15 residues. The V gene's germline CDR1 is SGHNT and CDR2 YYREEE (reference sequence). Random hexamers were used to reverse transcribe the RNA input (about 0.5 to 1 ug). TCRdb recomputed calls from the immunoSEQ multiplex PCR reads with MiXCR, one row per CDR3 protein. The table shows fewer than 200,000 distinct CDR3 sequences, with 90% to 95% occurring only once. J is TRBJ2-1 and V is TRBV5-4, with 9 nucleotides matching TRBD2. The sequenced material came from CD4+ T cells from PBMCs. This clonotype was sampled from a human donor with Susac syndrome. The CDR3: CASSFRLAAYNEQFF. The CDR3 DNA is TGTGCCAGCAGCTTCAGACTAGCGGCCTACAATGAGCAGTTCTTC. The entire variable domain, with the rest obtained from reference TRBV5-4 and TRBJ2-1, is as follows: ETGVTQSPTHLIKTRGQQVTLRCSSQSGHNTVSWYQQALGQGPQFIFQYYREEENGRGNFPPRFSGLQFPNYSSELNVNALELDDSALYLCASSFRLAAYNEQFFGPGTRLTVL.